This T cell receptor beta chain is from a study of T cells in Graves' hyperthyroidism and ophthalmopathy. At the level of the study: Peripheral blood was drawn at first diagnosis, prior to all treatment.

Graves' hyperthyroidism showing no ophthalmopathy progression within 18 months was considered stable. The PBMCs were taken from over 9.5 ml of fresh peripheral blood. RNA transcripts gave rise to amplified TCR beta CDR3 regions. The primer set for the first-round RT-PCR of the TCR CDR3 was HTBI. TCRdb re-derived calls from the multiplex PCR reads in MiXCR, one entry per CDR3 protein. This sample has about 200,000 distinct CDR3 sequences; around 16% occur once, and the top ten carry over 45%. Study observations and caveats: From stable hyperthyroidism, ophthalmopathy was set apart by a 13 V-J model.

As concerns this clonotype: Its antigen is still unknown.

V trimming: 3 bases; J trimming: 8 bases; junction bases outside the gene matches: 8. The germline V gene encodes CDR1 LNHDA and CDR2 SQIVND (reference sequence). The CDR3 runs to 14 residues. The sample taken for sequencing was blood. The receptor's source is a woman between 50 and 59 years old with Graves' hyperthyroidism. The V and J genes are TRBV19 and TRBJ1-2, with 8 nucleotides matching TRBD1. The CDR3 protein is CASSIPAGGMGYTF. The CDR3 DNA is TGTGCCAGTAGTATTCCCGCAGGGGGCATGGGCTACACCTTC.